The clone carrying this T cell receptor beta chain came up many times. As yet, its antigen is unknown. This sample's time point: newly diagnosed GD, antithyroid drugs for less than 3 months. The TCR library was made from RNA that had been extracted from PBMCs in TRIzol. This record belongs to a study of regulatory T cells in long-lasting Graves disease. Germline loops: CDR1 LGHNA, CDR2 YNFKEQ. The CDR3 is made up of 15 amino acids. The V end lost 4 bases, the J end lost 0 bases, and 11 bases lay between the germline ends. Study-level findings and limits: Blood alone, not thyroid tissue, was studied. New patients shared fewer public clonotypes (approximately 970) than persistent patients did (about 2,700).

Arm-PCR of CDR3 regions and iRepertoire HTBI primers were used to build TCR beta libraries. TCRdb ran MiXCR on the multiplex PCR reads and lists one entry per CDR3 protein. This sample has hundreds of thousands of distinct CDR3 sequences, with approximately 16% found just once. A further study also used this sample, focusing on T cells in Graves' hyperthyroidism and ophthalmopathy. That paper notes: TCR CDR3 underwent first-round RT-PCR with the HTBI primer set.

The sequence derives from a man between 35 and 55 years old with Graves disease. This material consisted of peripheral blood mononuclear cells (PBMCs), taken at new diagnosis, from a patient treated with antithyroid drugs. This chain joins TRBV4-2 and TRBJ2-3; the D gene is possibly TRBD1 (5 bases). CDR3 loop: CASSPRQSSTDTQYF. In DNA, the CDR3 is TGTGCCAGCAGCCCTAGACAGTCTAGCACAGATACGCAGTATTTT.